Listed below are T cell receptor beta chains from one sample, sequenced in a study of blood T cell repertoires in COVID-19. The repertoire was sequenced with immunoSEQ multiplex PCR; TCRdb's copy has only in-frame clones and lacks some. The profile covers 120,000 to 150,000 clones, with approximately 88% appearing a single time and approximately 4.6% taken by the ten largest. The sample comprised peripheral blood. The receptors shown here come from a human donor in a cohort sampled during active COVID-19. Each CDR3 is given with its conserved first and last residue. The D gene is left open where the match is weak. The size field is filled for only some rows; it gives once, few, many or a size class.

J: TRBJ2-3
size: .
V: TRBV5-4
D: TRBD2
DNA: TGTGCCAGCAGCCGATCCCTAGCGGGATTCGCAGATACGCAGTATTTT
CDR3: CASSRSLAGFADTQYF

J: TRBJ2-7
size: .
V: TRBV7-8
D: .
DNA: TGTGCCAGCAGCTTCCAGGGTGATGCCTACGAGCAGTACTTC
CDR3: CASSFQGDAYEQYF

J: TRBJ2-3
size: .
V: TRBV9
D: .
DNA: TGTGCCAGCAGCGTCGCAGATACGCAGTATTTT
CDR3: CASSVADTQYF

J: TRBJ2-7
size: few
V: TRBV19
D: TRBD1
DNA: TGTGCCAGTAGCGGGACAGGCAACTACGAGCAGTACTTC
CDR3: CASSGTGNYEQYF

J: TRBJ2-1
size: .
V: TRBV7-8
D: TRBD1
DNA: TGTGCCAGTAACCGGGACAGGGGAATAGGGGAGCAGTTCTTC
CDR3: CASNRDRGIGEQFF

J: TRBJ2-3
size: once
V: TRBV7-9
D: TRBD2
DNA: TGTGCCAGCAGCTTAGGGGTAGCGGGAGTCACAGATACGCAGTATTTT
CDR3: CASSLGVAGVTDTQYF

J: TRBJ2-3
size: .
V: TRBV4-2
D: TRBD1
DNA: TGTGCCAGCAGCCACCCCGGGACAGGGGACACAGATACGCAGTATTTT
CDR3: CASSHPGTGDTDTQYF

J: TRBJ2-3
size: few
V: TRBV2
D: .
DNA: TGTGCCAGCTCACTTCAGCGAGAGGGTACGCAGTATTTT
CDR3: CASSLQREGTQYF

J: TRBJ1-1
size: few
V: TRBV7-9
D: TRBD1
DNA: TGTGCCAGCAGCTCACACAGGGGATTGAACACTGAAGCTTTCTTT
CDR3: CASSSHRGLNTEAFF

J: TRBJ2-3
size: once
V: TRBV7-2
D: .
DNA: TGTGCCAGCAGCTTCGACAGACCTAGCACAGATACGCAGTATTTT
CDR3: CASSFDRPSTDTQYF

J: TRBJ1-2
size: .
V: TRBV6-5
D: .
DNA: TGTGCCAGCAGTAGGAGGGGTTATGGCTACACCTTC
CDR3: CASSRRGYGYTF

J: TRBJ2-3
size: .
V: TRBV14
D: TRBD2
DNA: TGTGCCAGCAGCCAAGAGAGAGGACTAGGGGCTGCGGATACGCAGTATTTT
CDR3: CASSQERGLGAADTQYF

J: TRBJ1-1
size: .
V: TRBV19
D: TRBD1
DNA: TGTGCCAGTAGTATACGGCAGGGGGCGGTTACTGAAGCTTTCTTT
CDR3: CASSIRQGAVTEAFF

J: TRBJ2-7
size: few
V: TRBV7-9
D: .
DNA: TGTGCCAGCAGCTTAGGTCTTCTGGGCAACGAGCAGTACTTC
CDR3: CASSLGLLGNEQYF

J: TRBJ2-1
size: .
V: TRBV5-1
D: TRBD2
DNA: TGCGCCAGCACGGTAGCGGGAGGACCCTACAATGAGCAGTTCTTC
CDR3: CASTVAGGPYNEQFF

J: TRBJ1-6
size: .
V: TRBV13
D: .
DNA: TGTGCCAGCAGCGCACGGGGTGGGAAATCACCCCTCCACTTT
CDR3: CASSARGGKSPLHF

J: TRBJ2-1
size: .
V: TRBV7-8
D: .
DNA: TGTGCCAGCAGCTTAGCCAGGGTACCCAATGAGCAGTTCTTC
CDR3: CASSLARVPNEQFF

J: TRBJ2-6
size: .
V: TRBV19
D: .
DNA: TGTGCCAGTAGGCCCGGAGAGGCTGGGGCCAACGTCCTGACTTTC
CDR3: CASRPGEAGANVLTF

J: TRBJ1-1
size: .
V: TRBV2
D: .
DNA: TGTGCCAGCAGCGGCGCGGCGGGGGCTGAAGCTTTCTTT
CDR3: CASSGAAGAEAFF

J: TRBJ2-5
size: .
V: TRBV30
D: .
DNA: TGTGCCTGGAGTGGGAGCCCAGCGTACCAAGAGACCCAGTACTTC
CDR3: CAWSGSPAYQETQYF

J: TRBJ1-2
size: .
V: TRBV15
D: .
DNA: TGTGCCACCAGCACCCCGCGACAGGCCATCTCATATGGCTACACCTTC
CDR3: CATSTPRQAISYGYTF

J: TRBJ1-5
size: few
V: TRBV7-2
D: TRBD1
DNA: TGTGCCAGCAGCTTAGGACAGGGTAATCAGCCCCAGCATTTT
CDR3: CASSLGQGNQPQHF

J: TRBJ2-1
size: .
V: TRBV6-1
D: TRBD1
DNA: TGTGCCAGCAGTGAAGAGGGGGCGAGCAATGAGCAGTTCTTC
CDR3: CASSEEGASNEQFF

J: TRBJ1-2
size: .
V: TRBV30
D: .
DNA: TGTGCCTGGACCGCACAGGGCTATGGCTACACCTTC
CDR3: CAWTAQGYGYTF

J: TRBJ2-3
size: .
V: TRBV2
D: TRBD2
DNA: TGTGCCAGCAGTGACACTGCGGGGGGCACAGATACGCAGTATTTT
CDR3: CASSDTAGGTDTQYF

J: TRBJ2-5
size: .
V: TRBV29-1
D: TRBD2
DNA: TGCAGCGTCGCAGGGACTAGCGGGAAAGAGACCCAGTACTTC
CDR3: CSVAGTSGKETQYF

J: TRBJ1-4
size: .
V: TRBV29-1
D: .
DNA: TGCAGCGCCCGACAAGACCTTAATGAAAAACTGTTTTTT
CDR3: CSARQDLNEKLFF